This T cell receptor beta chain stems from a study of chemoradiotherapy in HPV16-positive cancers. Broader study findings: During treatment, candidate HPV-specific clones and E7-related motifs expanded in tumor.

Comments on this clone: Its cognate antigen is unknown.

Sequencing used immunoSEQ multiplex PCR; TCRdb keeps in-frame clones, though not all of them. The sample records approximately 10,000 clones, 78% being singletons. The specimen was taken from a patient who underwent chemoradiotherapy. The TCR originated in a human donor with HPV-associated anogenital cancer.

CDR3 sequence (DNA): TGTGCCATCAGTGAACGTAATGAAAAACTGTTTTTT. It translates to CAISERNEKLFF. V and J are TRBV10-3 and TRBJ1-4, with D unresolved. This CDR3 spans 12 amino acids. V shed 3 bases and J shed 4 bases, with 3 bases lying between them. Germline V gene data show CDR1 as ENHRY and CDR2 as SYGVKD.